The clone carrying this T cell receptor beta chain was detected only once. V was clipped by 2 bases and J by 7 bases; unmatched bases: 5. CDR3 length: 14 amino acids. The germline gives CDR1 MDHEN, CDR2 SYDVKM. This sample stems from a study of blood T cell repertoires in COVID-19. The method was immunoSEQ multiplex PCR; TCRdb's version includes in-frame clones alone and lacks a portion of them. The data show more than 200,000 clones, around 80% seen once. This chain connects TRBV28 to TRBJ1-2; 9 positions match TRBD1. The origin of this receptor is a man aged 55-75 years with acute or convalescent COVID-19. Sequencing used peripheral blood. The CDR3 DNA follows: TGTGCCAGCAGTTTAGGGACAGGGAGTCTTGGCTACACCTTC. Translated, it gives CASSLGTGSLGYTF.